Given below is one T cell receptor (beta chain) in context. Germline-derived CDR1 and CDR2 are SGHRS and YFSETQ. The CDR3 is 15 amino acids. V was cut by 0 bases and J by 2 bases, with 12 bases left in between. The data belong to a study of CD8 T cells in Susac syndrome. From blood CD8+ and CD4+ T cells, TCR beta sequences were generated. The controls, all healthy donors, were matched for age and sex. The RNA input was about 0.45 to 1 ug, and it was reverse transcribed with random hexamers. Coverage of TCR beta CDR3 amplification by immunoSEQ multiplex PCR extended to 54 Vbeta and 13 Jbeta. Using its own MiXCR run on the immunoSEQ multiplex PCR reads, TCRdb lists one record per CDR3 protein. The repertoire consists of more than 40,000 distinct CDR3 sequences, with 80% to 95% occurring once and the leading ten covering 0.5% to 0.55%.

Input material: CD8+ T cells from PBMCs. The clonotype was recovered from a human donor in good health. The chain recombines TRBV5-1 with TRBJ2-7; D is possibly TRBD2 (7 bases). Written as DNA, the CDR3 is TGCGCCAGCAGCTTGGTGGGGGGGGCCGCCTACGAGCAGTACTTC. Translated: CASSLVGGAAYEQYF.